These 2 T cell receptor beta chains originate from one sample sequenced in a study of cytomegalovirus exposure and HLA in healthy donors. Researchers ran the PCR with 60 Vbeta and 13 Jbeta primers. Generated by immunoSEQ multiplex PCR, the TCRdb table keeps only in-frame clones and is missing some. The table records around 91,000 clones, 64% of them present only once. The sample comprised PBMCs. These receptors all stem from a human donor in good health.

As regards this clone: Compared with germline, one end of the junction differs, possibly owing to a read error. The gene calls are TRBV29-1 and TRBJ1-1; 7 bases match TRBD1. Germline CDR1 SQVTM, CDR2 ANQGSEA. The CDR3 is 13 amino acids. The CDR3 coding sequence is TGCATCGTTGAGAAGGGGGCCAACACTGAAGCTTCCTTT. This sequence encodes CIVEKGANTEASF.

This CDR3 reads CASSATTGGYSPLHF. The CDR3 DNA follows: TGTGCCAGCAGCGCAACGACAGGGGGTTATTCACCCCTCCACTTT. This chain uses TRBV7-9 with TRBJ1-6, with TRBD1 matching 9 bases. The germline V gene encodes CDR1 SEHNR and CDR2 FQNEAQ (reference sequence). J was trimmed by 8 bases and V by 5 bases; bases with no gene match: 7. The length of the CDR3 is 15 residues.